These 32 T cell receptor beta chains were sequenced from one sample in a study of cytomegalovirus exposure and HLA in healthy donors. Vbeta (60) and Jbeta (13) primers were used in the PCR. Assay: immunoSEQ multiplex PCR; the TCRdb copy retains only in-frame clones and omits some. The profile shows about 120,000 clones, about 8.6% of them singletons. Material: PBMCs. These receptors all come from a woman in her thirties or forties in good health and CMV-seropositive.

This clone has just a few counts. At the DNA level, this CDR3 is encoded by other sequences in the same sample as well. The CDR3 DNA is TGTGCCAGCTCATCGGACAGAAATCAGCCCCAGCATTTT. As protein: CASSSDRNQPQHF. This chain joins TRBV18 and TRBJ1-5; the D gene is possibly TRBD1 (6 bases). CDR3 length: 13 residues. The V and J ends lost 5 bases and 4 bases respectively, with 9 bases between them. Germline V gene lookup returns CDR1 KGHSH and CDR2 LQKENI.

This clone was seen a few times. J is TRBJ2-1 and V is TRBV7-9, with 14 bases aligning to TRBD2. The CDR3 contains 16 residues. CDR1 SEHNR and CDR2 FQNEAQ come from the germline V gene (reference sequence). Trimming cost V 5 bases and J 9 bases; bases outside gene matches: 9. CDR3 region: CASSAGLAGGYTEQFF. Written as DNA, the CDR3 is TGTGCCAGCAGCGCCGGACTAGCGGGGGGTTATACTGAGCAGTTCTTC.

This clone was recorded a few times. This sequence joins TRBV27 and TRBJ1-1; D may be TRBD1 (5 bases). Germline-derived CDR1 and CDR2 are MNHEY and SMNVEV (reference sequence). The CDR3 has 15 amino acids. V was clipped by 6 bases and J by 1 base, with 15 bases between them. This CDR3 reads CASRSAGEGNTEAFF. In nucleotides, the CDR3 is TGTGCCAGCAGATCAGCGGGGGAGGGGAACACTGAAGCTTTCTTT.

This clone was counted between two and nine times. The CDR3 DNA reads TGTGCCAGTAGTAGGACCCGGACAGGGGCTCAAGAGACCCAGTACTTC. Translating gives CASSRTRTGAQETQYF. V and J are TRBV19 and TRBJ2-5, with 9 bases that match TRBD1. The CDR3 spans 16 residues. The germline CDR1 and CDR2 sequences are LNHDA and SQIVND (reference sequence). The V segment lost 4 bases and the J segment 2 bases; nucleotides outside the gene matches: 8.

This clone came up a few times. The chain uses TRBV6-5 and TRBJ2-2; D gene uncertain. V was pared by 6 bases and J by 6 bases, with 8 bases between. The CDR3 runs to 12 residues. CDR1 and CDR2 from the germline V gene are MNHEY and SVGAGI. Here the CDR3 DNA reads TGTGCCAGCAGCCCTCGGGCCGGGGAGCTGTTTTTT. Translation: CASSPRAGELFF.

This clone was counted only a few times. The rearrangement uses TRBV20-1 and TRBJ1-1; D remains ambiguous. The CDR3 spans 11 residues. Trimming pared 4 bases from V and 4 bases from J, leaving 7 bases between. CDR1 and CDR2 from the germline V gene are DFQATT and SNEGSKA (reference sequence). CDR3 nucleotides: TGCAGTGCTACAGGCCCCACTGAAGCTTTCTTT. Its protein product is CSATGPTEAFF.

The gene calls are TRBV15 and TRBJ2-1, with 7 positions matching TRBD2. The CDR3 has 15 amino acids. V lost 0 bases and J lost 3; bases outside the gene matches: 2. CDR1 is LNHNV, CDR2 YYDKDF, per germline (reference sequence). DNA for the CDR3: TGTGCCACCAGCAGAGATGGGGGGGACTACAATGAGCAGTTCTTC. Its translation is CATSRDGGDYNEQFF. Together with reference TRBV15 and TRBJ2-1, the CDR3 gives the full variable domain: DAMVIQNPRYQVTQFGKPVTLSCSQTLNHNVMYWYQQKSSQAPKLLFHYYDKDFNNEADTPDNFQSRRPNTSFCFLDIRSPGLGDTAMYLCATSRDGGDYNEQFFGPGTRLTVL.

This clone was detected only a few times. Additional DNA sequences in this sample encode the identical CDR3. The chain joins TRBV6-5 to TRBJ1-5; 9 nucleotides line up with TRBD1. The V gene's germline CDR1 is MNHEY and CDR2 SVGAGI. The CDR3 has 15 residues. V shed 6 bases and J 6 bases; nucleotides not matched to a gene: 9. The CDR3 loop is CASRSNRDRAQPQHF. For the CDR3, the DNA is TGTGCCAGCAGGTCAAACCGGGACAGGGCTCAGCCCCAGCATTTT.

This clone has more than one count but fewer than ten. This chain uses TRBV19 with TRBJ1-2; 11 positions agree with TRBD1. The V gene end was trimmed by 8 bases and the J gene end by 4 bases; junction bases not matched to a gene: 6. The germline V gene encodes CDR1 LNHDA and CDR2 SQIVND (reference sequence). The CDR3 is 14 residues long. DNA of the CDR3: TGTGCCAGTGGCCGGGACAGGGGGGTCTATGGCTACACCTTC. The encoded protein is CASGRDRGVYGYTF.

V gene TRBV9 combines with J gene TRBJ1-4; D unclear. The CDR3 has 16 amino acids. Germline V gene data show CDR1 as SGDLS and CDR2 as YYNGEE. V was trimmed by 4 bases and J by 2 bases, leaving 15 bases between them. The CDR3 is CASSRSGSATNEKLFF. DNA of the CDR3: TGTGCCAGCAGCAGGTCGGGGAGCGCGACTAATGAAAAACTGTTTTTT.

This clone has only a few counts. V usage is TRBV19 and J usage is TRBJ1-1, with 9 bases aligning to TRBD1. V lost 4 bases and J lost 6; bases outside the gene matches: 9. Per germline, CDR1 LNHDA and CDR2 SQIVND (reference sequence). The CDR3 is 15 amino acids. This CDR3 reads CASSTGQGLGPEAFF. The CDR3 DNA is TGTGCCAGTAGTACGGGACAGGGTCTTGGCCCTGAAGCTTTCTTT.

The rearrangement links TRBV27 to TRBJ1-2, with 7 bases aligning to TRBD1. CDR3 length: 14 amino acids. CDR1 is MNHEY and CDR2 is SMNVEV in the germline V gene (reference sequence). The ends lost 5 bases at V and 7 bases at J; junction bases unmatched: 10. The CDR3 bases are TGTGCCAGCAGTACGCCGACAGGGAATCGTGGCTACACCTTC. Its protein is CASSTPTGNRGYTF.

The chain couples TRBV5-1 to TRBJ1-1, with D perhaps matching TRBD1 (5 bases). This CDR3 is 15 amino acids long. V was trimmed by 3 bases and J by 0 bases, leaving 12 bases between them. Germline V gene data show CDR1 as SGHRS and CDR2 as YFSETQ. CDR3 DNA sequence: TGCGCCAGCAGCTCGGACACCATCATGAACACTGAAGCTTTCTTT. Protein sequence: CASSSDTIMNTEAFF.

The chain employs TRBV4-1 and TRBJ1-4; possible D gene TRBD1, 6 bases. Trimming removed 8 bases at V and 3 bases at J, with 13 bases between. This CDR3 has 14 amino acids. Germline values: CDR1 MGHRA, CDR2 YSYEKL. The DNA for the CDR3 is TGCGCCAGCCCGAGCAGGGGACCTAATGAAAAACTGTTTTTT. Its translation is CASPSRGPNEKLFF.

This clone was found a few times. This chain connects TRBV19 to TRBJ1-4, with D unclear. V was shortened by 5 bases and J by 0 bases, with 10 bases between the two germline ends. CDR3 size: 15 residues. Germline lookup yields CDR1 LNHDA and CDR2 SQIVND (reference sequence). The CDR3 DNA reads TGTGCCAGTAGTGCGGACTCTTCAACTAATGAAAAACTGTTTTTT. It encodes CASSADSSTNEKLFF.

The chain recombines TRBV6-1 with TRBJ1-5, with a tentative D call TRBD1 (5 bases). CDR1 is MNHNS, CDR2 SASEGT, per germline. V was pared by 7 bases and J by 1 base, with 11 bases between. The CDR3 sequence is 14 residues long. DNA of the CDR3: TGTGCCAGCACAGTCGCAGGGAGCAATCAGCCCCAGCATTTT. It codes for CASTVAGSNQPQHF.

The chain is built from TRBV18 and TRBJ1-6, with 8 bases matching TRBD1. The germline gives CDR1 KGHSH, CDR2 LQKENI. This CDR3 is 15 amino acids long. The junction had 8 bases not matched to a gene; V was cut back by 3 bases and J by 10 bases. CDR3: CASSPSAQGASPLHF. The CDR3 nucleotides are TGTGCCAGCTCACCGTCAGCCCAGGGGGCCTCACCCCTCCACTTT.

This clone was detected only a few times. J is TRBJ2-2 and V is TRBV2; 9 bases fit TRBD1. V lost 4 bases and J lost 5; bases outside the gene matches: 11. The CDR3 extends over 17 amino acids. Germline values: CDR1 SNHLY, CDR2 FYNNEI. This chain's CDR3 is CASSVWTGVIRTGELFF. In DNA, the CDR3 is TGTGCCAGCAGTGTTTGGACAGGGGTTATTAGGACCGGGGAGCTGTTTTTT.

V usage is TRBV15 and J usage is TRBJ1-5; weak D call: TRBD1 (5 bases). The CDR3 has 16 amino acids. Germline loops: CDR1 LNHNV, CDR2 YYDKDF (reference sequence). V was pared by 0 bases and J by 7 bases, with 16 bases between. CDR3: CATSRDRSGEGQPQHF. CDR3 nucleotide sequence: TGTGCCACCAGCAGAGATCGCTCGGGGGAAGGACAGCCCCAGCATTTT.

This clone has a handful of counts. The rearrangement uses TRBV28 and TRBJ2-1, with TRBD2 as a possible D gene (7 bases). Germline V lookup: CDR1 MDHEN, CDR2 SYDVKM. V gave up 7 bases and J gave up 7 bases, with 20 bases separating them. CDR3 size: 15 residues. CDR3 region: CASTLRGGGGNEQFF. CDR3 nucleotide sequence: TGTGCCAGCACCCTAAGGGGGGGAGGAGGTAATGAGCAGTTCTTC.

The chain links TRBV5-1 to TRBJ2-5; D is ambiguous. The CDR3 has 12 amino acids. Germline V CDR1 and CDR2: SGHRS, YFSETQ. V was trimmed by 0 bases and J by 4 bases, leaving 4 bases between them. The CDR3 DNA follows: TGCGCCAGCAGCTTGGAACTAGAGACCCAGTACTTC. This translates into CASSLELETQYF.

The chain carries TRBV12-5 and TRBJ2-7; 8 nucleotides agree with TRBD1. Germline assignment: CDR1 LGHNT and CDR2 FRNRAP. The CDR3 is 15 residues long. Trimming at V came to 0 bases and at J to 3 bases, leaving 4 bases not matched to a gene. CDR3 loop: CASGLVSTGVYEQYF. CDR3 nucleotides: TGTGCTAGTGGTTTGGTCTCGACAGGGGTCTACGAGCAGTACTTC. The full variable domain, rest sourced from reference TRBV12-5 and TRBJ2-7, is DARVTQTPRHKVTEMGQEVTMRCQPILGHNTVFWYRQTMMQGLELLAYFRNRAPLDDSGMPKDRFSAEMPDATLATLKIQPSEPRDSAVYFCASGLVSTGVYEQYFGPGTRLTVT.

This clone showed up just a few times. The V gene is TRBV6-5, the J gene TRBJ2-7, with TRBD1 matching over 9 bases. This CDR3 has 14 residues. Germline CDR1 is MNHEY and CDR2 is SVGAGI. The trim removed 0 bases at V and 11 bases at J, leaving 8 bases unmatched. In nucleotides, the CDR3 is TGTGCCAGCAGTTACTCGAAGGGACAGGGCATGGAGTACTTC. Translated: CASSYSKGQGMEYF.

This clone was recorded a few times. The chain employs TRBV20-1 and TRBJ1-2; no clear D. Looked up from germline, CDR1 is DFQATT and CDR2 is SNEGSKA (reference sequence). V was clipped by 6 bases and J by 7 bases, with 9 bases between them. The CDR3 is made up of 10 amino acids. The CDR3: CSAPVGGYTF. The CDR3 DNA reads as TGCAGTGCCCCCGTCGGTGGCTACACCTTC.

The CDR3 DNA sequence: TGCGCCAGCAGCTCATTAGGGGGCACAGATACGCAGTATTTT. Amino acids: CASSSLGGTDTQYF. The J gene is TRBJ2-3, the V gene TRBV5-1; D is perhaps TRBD1 (5 bases). The V end lost 3 bases, the J end lost 1 base, and 9 bases lay between the germline ends. The germline V gene has CDR1 SGHRS and CDR2 YFSETQ. This CDR3 is 14 amino acids long.

J is TRBJ2-5 and V is TRBV30, with a weak D call TRBD1 (5 bases). The germline V gene encodes CDR1 GTSNPN and CDR2 SVGIG (reference sequence). The CDR3 has 13 amino acids. V lost 1 base, J lost 5 bases, and 11 bases lay in between. The CDR3 region is CAWSAQTVETQYF. CDR3 in DNA: TGTGCCTGGAGTGCCCAGACAGTGGAGACCCAGTACTTC.

The V call is TRBV5-1, the J call TRBJ2-4; the match to TRBD2 covers 9 bases. CDR1 is SGHRS and CDR2 is YFSETQ in the germline V gene. Losses at the gene ends were 4 bases for V and 7 bases for J; bases not matched to a gene: 3. The CDR3 runs 13 residues. This CDR3 reads CASSRGLANIQYF. CDR3 nucleotides: TGCGCCAGCAGCCGGGGACTAGCTAACATTCAGTACTTC.

This clone was seen a handful of times. The V and J genes are TRBV11-3 and TRBJ2-7, with a tentative D call TRBD1 (6 bases). The V and J ends lost 3 bases and 2 bases respectively, with 8 bases between them. CDR1 SGHNT and CDR2 YENEEA come from the germline V gene. This CDR3 region has 13 residues. The DNA for the CDR3 is TGTGCCAGCAGCTTTGACAGGACCTACGAGCAGTACTTC. It codes for CASSFDRTYEQYF.

The rearrangement joins TRBV7-2 to TRBJ1-4, with a tentative D call TRBD1 (6 bases). V was pared by 2 bases and J by 6 bases, with 13 bases between. The CDR3 runs 15 residues. Germline loops: CDR1 SGHTA, CDR2 FQGNSA. The CDR3, as DNA: TGTGCCAGCAGCTTATCGGGGGGGCACGATGAAAAACTGTTTTTT. It translates to CASSLSGGHDEKLFF.

This clone has just a few counts. The chain links TRBV10-2 to TRBJ2-2; 8 positions match TRBD2. The CDR3 is made up of 16 amino acids. Trimming cost V 6 bases and J 6 bases; bases outside gene matches: 12. Germline V gene data show CDR1 as WSHSY and CDR2 as SAAADI. The CDR3 protein is CASRSKAGAGPGELFF. Written as DNA, the CDR3 is TGCGCCAGCAGATCAAAAGCGGGGGCGGGCCCCGGGGAGCTGTTTTTT.

This rearrangement joins TRBV27 to TRBJ2-1; D perhaps matches TRBD2 (5 bases). V gave up 2 bases and J gave up 10 bases, with 12 bases separating them. From germline, CDR1 is MNHEY and CDR2 SMNVEV (reference sequence). The CDR3 runs 13 residues. CDR3 region: CASSLGRAPEQFF. The CDR3 nucleotides read TGTGCCAGCAGTTTAGGGCGGGCCCCAGAGCAGTTCTTC.

The V call is TRBV5-4, the J call TRBJ1-2, with no clear D. The CDR3 is 14 amino acids. The V gene's germline CDR1 is SGHNT and CDR2 YYREEE (reference sequence). The V end was cut by 4 bases, the J end by 4 bases, with 14 bases between. CDR3 DNA: TGTGCCAGCAGCCCGGCCGGACTGGCCTATGGCTACACCTTC. Its protein is CASSPAGLAYGYTF.